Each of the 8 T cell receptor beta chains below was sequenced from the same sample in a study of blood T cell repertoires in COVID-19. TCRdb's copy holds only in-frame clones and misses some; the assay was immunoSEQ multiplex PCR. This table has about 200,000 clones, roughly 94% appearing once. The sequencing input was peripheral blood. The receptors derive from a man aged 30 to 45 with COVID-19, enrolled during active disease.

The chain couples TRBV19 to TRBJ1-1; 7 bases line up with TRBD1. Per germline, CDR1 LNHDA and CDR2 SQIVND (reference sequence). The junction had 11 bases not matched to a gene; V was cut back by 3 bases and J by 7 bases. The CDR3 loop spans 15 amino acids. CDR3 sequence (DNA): TGTGCCAGTAGTATGTTGGGGCAGGGGGTTCGTGAAGCTTTCTTT. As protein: CASSMLGQGVREAFF.

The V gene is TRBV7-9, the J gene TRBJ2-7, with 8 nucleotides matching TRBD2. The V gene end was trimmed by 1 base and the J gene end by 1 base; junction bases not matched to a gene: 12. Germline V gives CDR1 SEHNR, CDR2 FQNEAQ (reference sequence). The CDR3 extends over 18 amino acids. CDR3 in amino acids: CASSLVPGGLNLSYEQYF. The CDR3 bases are TGTGCCAGCAGCTTAGTTCCGGGGGGGCTTAATTTATCCTACGAGCAGTACTTC.

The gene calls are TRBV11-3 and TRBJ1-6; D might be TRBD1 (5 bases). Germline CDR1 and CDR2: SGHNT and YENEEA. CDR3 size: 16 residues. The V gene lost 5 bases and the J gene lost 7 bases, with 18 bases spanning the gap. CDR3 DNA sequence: TGTGCCAGCAGCCCATGGGGGGGAAATGGGAATTCACCCCTCCACTTT. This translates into CASSPWGGNGNSPLHF.

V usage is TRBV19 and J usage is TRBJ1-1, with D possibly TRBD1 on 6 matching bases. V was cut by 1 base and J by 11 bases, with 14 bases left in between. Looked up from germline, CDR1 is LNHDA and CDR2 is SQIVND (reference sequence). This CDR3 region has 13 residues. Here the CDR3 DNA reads TGTGCCAGTAGTATAGCTGGCAGGGGAAGGGCTTTCTTT. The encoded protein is CASSIAGRGRAFF. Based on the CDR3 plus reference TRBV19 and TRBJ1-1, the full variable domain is DGGITQSPKYLFRKEGQNVTLSCEQNLNHDAMYWYRQDPGQGLRLIYYSQIVNDFQKGDIAEGYSVSREKKESFPLTVTSAQKNPTAFYLCASSIAGRGRAFFGQGTRLTVV.

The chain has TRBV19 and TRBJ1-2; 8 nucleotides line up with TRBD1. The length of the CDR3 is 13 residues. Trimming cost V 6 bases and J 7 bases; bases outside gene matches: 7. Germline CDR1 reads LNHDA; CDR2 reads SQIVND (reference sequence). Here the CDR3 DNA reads TGTGCCAGTAGCAGGACAGGGTTGGGTGGCTACACCTTC. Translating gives CASSRTGLGGYTF.

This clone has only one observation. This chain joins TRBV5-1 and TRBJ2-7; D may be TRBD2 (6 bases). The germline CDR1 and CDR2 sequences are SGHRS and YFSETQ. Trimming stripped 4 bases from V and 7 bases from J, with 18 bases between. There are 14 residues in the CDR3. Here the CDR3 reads CASSPLEGAGEQYF. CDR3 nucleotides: TGCGCCAGCAGCCCACTTGAGGGTGCGGGAGAGCAGTACTTC.

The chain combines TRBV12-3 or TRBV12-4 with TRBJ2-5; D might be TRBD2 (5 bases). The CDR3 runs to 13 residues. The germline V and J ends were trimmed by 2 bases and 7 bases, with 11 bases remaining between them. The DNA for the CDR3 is TGTGCCAGCAGTTTAATGGGCGGAGGGACCCAGTACTTC. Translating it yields CASSLMGGGTQYF.

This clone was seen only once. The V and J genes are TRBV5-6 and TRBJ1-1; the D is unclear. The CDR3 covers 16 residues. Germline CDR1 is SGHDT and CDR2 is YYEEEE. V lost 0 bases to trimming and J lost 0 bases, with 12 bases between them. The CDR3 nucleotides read TGTGCCAGCAGCTTGGAGCGTTCTTACATGAACACTGAAGCTTTCTTT. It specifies CASSLERSYMNTEAFF. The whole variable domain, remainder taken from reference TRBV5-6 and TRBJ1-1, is DAGVTQSPTHLIKTRGQQVTLRCSPKSGHDTVSWYQQALGQGPQFIFQYYEEEERQRGNFPDRFSGHQFPNYSSELNVNALLLGDSALYLCASSLERSYMNTEAFFGQGTRLTVV.